Listed below are T cell receptor beta chains from one sample, sequenced in a study of blood T cell repertoires in COVID-19. Generated by immunoSEQ multiplex PCR, the TCRdb table keeps only in-frame clones and is missing some. The repertoire consists of 150,000 to 200,000 clones, with around 83% occurring once and the leading ten covering almost 1%. The specimen was peripheral blood. Receptor source: a man between 18 and 35 years old with acute or convalescent COVID-19. Both conserved end residues are part of each CDR3. The D gene is left open where the match is weak.

D: .; J: TRBJ1-3; V: TRBV7-8; CDR3: CASSLVWSPSSGNTIYF; DNA: TGTGCCAGCAGCTTAGTCTGGTCCCCGAGCTCTGGAAACACCATATATTTT
D: TRBD2; J: TRBJ2-1; V: TRBV5-1; CDR3: CASSRGDGNNEQFF; DNA: TGCGCCAGCAGCCGGGGGGATGGAAACAATGAGCAGTTCTTC
D: .; J: TRBJ1-1; V: TRBV30; CDR3: CAWSVNFYRANTEAFF; DNA: TGTGCCTGGAGTGTAAACTTCTACAGGGCGAACACTGAAGCTTTCTTT
D: TRBD1; J: TRBJ1-2; V: TRBV30; CDR3: CAWKLRDRGKNYGYTF; DNA: TGTGCCTGGAAATTAAGGGACAGGGGGAAGAACTATGGCTACACCTTC
D: TRBD2; J: TRBJ2-1; V: TRBV3-1/TRBV3-2; CDR3: CASREQRGALNEQFF; DNA: TGTGCCAGCAGGGAACAGCGGGGGGCACTCAATGAGCAGTTCTTC
D: .; J: TRBJ1-1; V: TRBV11-2; CDR3: CASSIGQNTEAFF; DNA: TGTGCCAGCAGCATCGGACAGAACACTGAAGCTTTCTTT
D: .; J: TRBJ2-2; V: TRBV7-6; CDR3: CASSSHPRGGELFF; DNA: TGTGCCAGCAGCTCCCATCCCCGAGGCGGGGAGCTGTTTTTT
D: .; J: TRBJ2-5; V: TRBV30; CDR3: CAWSLGMGRETQYF; DNA: TGTGCCTGGAGTCTGGGTATGGGGCGAGAGACCCAGTACTTC
D: .; J: TRBJ2-7; V: TRBV7-8; CDR3: CASSLQGLTYEQYF; DNA: TGTGCCAGCAGCTTACAGGGCTTGACCTACGAGCAGTACTTC
D: TRBD1; J: TRBJ2-3; V: TRBV3-1/TRBV3-2; CDR3: CASSHGQGADTQYF; DNA: TGTGCCAGCAGCCATGGACAGGGGGCGGATACGCAGTATTTT